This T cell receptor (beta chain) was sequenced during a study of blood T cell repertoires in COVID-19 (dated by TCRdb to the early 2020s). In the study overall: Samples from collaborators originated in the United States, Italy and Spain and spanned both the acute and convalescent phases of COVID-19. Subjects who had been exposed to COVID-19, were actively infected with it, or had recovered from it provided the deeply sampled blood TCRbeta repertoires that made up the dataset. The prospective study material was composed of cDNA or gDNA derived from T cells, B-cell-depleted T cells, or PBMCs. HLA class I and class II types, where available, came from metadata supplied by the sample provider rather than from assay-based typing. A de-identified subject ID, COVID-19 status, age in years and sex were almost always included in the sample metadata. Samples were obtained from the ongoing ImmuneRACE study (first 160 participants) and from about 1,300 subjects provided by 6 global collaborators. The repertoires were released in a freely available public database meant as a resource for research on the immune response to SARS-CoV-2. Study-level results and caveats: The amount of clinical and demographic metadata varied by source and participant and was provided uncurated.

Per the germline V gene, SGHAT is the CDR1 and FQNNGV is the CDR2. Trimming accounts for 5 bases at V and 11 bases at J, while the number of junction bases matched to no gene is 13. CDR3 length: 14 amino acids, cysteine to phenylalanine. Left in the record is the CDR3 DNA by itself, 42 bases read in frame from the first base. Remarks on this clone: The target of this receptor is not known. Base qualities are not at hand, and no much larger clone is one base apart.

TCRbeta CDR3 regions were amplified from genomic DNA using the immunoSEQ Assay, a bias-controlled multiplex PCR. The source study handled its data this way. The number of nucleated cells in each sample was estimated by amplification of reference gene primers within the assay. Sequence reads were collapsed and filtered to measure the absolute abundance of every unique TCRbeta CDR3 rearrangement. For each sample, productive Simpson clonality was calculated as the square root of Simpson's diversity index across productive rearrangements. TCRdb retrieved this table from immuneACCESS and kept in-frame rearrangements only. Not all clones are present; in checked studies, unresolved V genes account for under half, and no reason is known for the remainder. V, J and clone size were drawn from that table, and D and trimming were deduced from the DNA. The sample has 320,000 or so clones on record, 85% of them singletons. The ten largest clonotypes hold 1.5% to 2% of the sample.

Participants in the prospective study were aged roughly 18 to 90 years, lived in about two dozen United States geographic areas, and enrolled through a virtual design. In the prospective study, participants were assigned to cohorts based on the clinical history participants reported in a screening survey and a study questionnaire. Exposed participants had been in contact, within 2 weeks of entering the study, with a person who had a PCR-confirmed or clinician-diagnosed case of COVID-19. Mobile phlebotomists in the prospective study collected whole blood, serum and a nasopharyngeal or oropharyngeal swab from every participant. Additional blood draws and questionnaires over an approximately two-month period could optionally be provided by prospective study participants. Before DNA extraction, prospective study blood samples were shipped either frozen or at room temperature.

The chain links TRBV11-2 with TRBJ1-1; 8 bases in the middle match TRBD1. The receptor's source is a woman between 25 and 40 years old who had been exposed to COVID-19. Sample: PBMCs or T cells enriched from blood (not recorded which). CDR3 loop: CASSTRLGQGKAFF. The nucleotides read TGTGCCAGCAGCACCCGCCTAGGACAGGGTAAGGCTTTCTTT.